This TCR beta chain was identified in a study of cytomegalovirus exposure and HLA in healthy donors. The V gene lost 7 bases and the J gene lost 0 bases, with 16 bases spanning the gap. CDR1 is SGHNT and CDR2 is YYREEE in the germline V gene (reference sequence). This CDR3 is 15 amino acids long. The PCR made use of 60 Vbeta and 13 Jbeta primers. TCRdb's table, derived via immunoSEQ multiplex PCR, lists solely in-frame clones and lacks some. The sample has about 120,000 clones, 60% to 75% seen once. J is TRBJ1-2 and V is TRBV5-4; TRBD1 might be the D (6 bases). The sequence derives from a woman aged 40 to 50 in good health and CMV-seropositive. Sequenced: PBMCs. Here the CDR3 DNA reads TGTGCCAGCCGAATTCGGGACACCGCTAACTATGGCTACACCTTC. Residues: CASRIRDTANYGYTF.